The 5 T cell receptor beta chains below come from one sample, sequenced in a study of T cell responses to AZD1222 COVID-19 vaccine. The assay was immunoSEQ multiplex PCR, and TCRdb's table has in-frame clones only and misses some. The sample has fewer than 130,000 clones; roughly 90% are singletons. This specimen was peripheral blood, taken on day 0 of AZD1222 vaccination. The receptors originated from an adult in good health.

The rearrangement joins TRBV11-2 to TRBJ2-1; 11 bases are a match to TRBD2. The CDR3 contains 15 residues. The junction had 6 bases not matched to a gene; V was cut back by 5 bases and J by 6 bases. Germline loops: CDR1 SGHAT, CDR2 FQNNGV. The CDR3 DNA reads TGTGCCAGCAGCCCGATAGCGGGAGGGGTCAATGAGCAGTTCTTC. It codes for CASSPIAGGVNEQFF.

CDR3 in amino acids: CASSFRGAGNTIYF. DNA of the CDR3: TGTGCCAGCAGCTTTCGGGGTGCTGGAAACACCATATATTTT. The chain is built from TRBV7-9 and TRBJ1-3; D unresolved. The CDR3 loop spans 14 amino acids. V lost 3 bases, J lost 2 bases, and 8 bases lay in between. Germline CDR1 and CDR2: SEHNR and FQNEAQ (reference sequence).

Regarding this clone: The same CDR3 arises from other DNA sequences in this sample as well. The CDR3, as DNA: TGTGCCAGCAGCTTAGTCGGCACAGATACGCAGTATTTT. It yields the protein CASSLVGTDTQYF. The genes are TRBV7-2 and TRBJ2-3, with unresolved D. Trimming stripped 1 base from V and 1 base from J, with 3 bases between. CDR3 length: 13 residues. CDR1 SGHTA and CDR2 FQGNSA come from the germline V gene.

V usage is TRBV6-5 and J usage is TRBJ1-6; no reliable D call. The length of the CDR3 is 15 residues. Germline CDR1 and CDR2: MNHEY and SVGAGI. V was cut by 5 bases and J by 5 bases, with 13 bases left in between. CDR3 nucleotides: TGTGCCAGCAGTAGGGTCGACACGGATAATTCACCCCTCCACTTT. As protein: CASSRVDTDNSPLHF.

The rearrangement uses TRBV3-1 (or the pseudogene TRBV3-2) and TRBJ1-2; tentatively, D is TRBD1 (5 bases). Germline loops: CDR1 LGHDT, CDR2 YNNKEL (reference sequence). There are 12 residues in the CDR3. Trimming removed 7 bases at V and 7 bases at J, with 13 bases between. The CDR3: CASNKEGFGYTF. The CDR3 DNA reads TGTGCCAGCAACAAAGAGGGGTTTGGCTACACCTTC.